This T cell receptor beta chain was identified during a study of radiotherapy plus CTLA-4 blockade in lung cancer (dated by TCRdb to 2016 to 2018). Regarding the complete study: Among enrolled patients, about 17% had an objective response and approximately 30% reached disease control.

Library generation was performed with the immunoSEQ multiplex PCR assay. In TCRdb, the immuneACCESS table is reduced to in-frame sequences with V and J assigned. These tables do not hold every clone; where another copy was compared, an unresolved V gene accounts for under half, and the others remain unexplained. The sample includes more than 100,000 clones, with 90% observed a single time. The top ten clonotypes cover more than 6.5% of the sample. The study evaluated CTLA-4 blockade (ipilimumab) given together with focal radiation therapy in patients who had chemo-refractory metastatic non-small-cell lung cancer. Broad study findings and their caveats: Early dynamic changes in blood T cell clones, together with increased serum interferon-beta after radiation, were reported as the strongest predictors of response. After treatment with radiotherapy and ipilimumab, TCR clones that originated in tumors expanded in peripheral blood.

A word on this clone: Its antigen remains unidentified. No qualities accompany the bases; no much larger clone lies one base away.

V is cut by 4 bases and J by 2 bases, and the space between the germline ends is 11 bases. Sequences SGHRS (CDR1) and YFSETQ (CDR2) are obtained from the germline V gene. From its cysteine to its phenylalanine, the CDR3 spans 14 amino acids. Only CDR3 DNA is held: 42 bases, read in frame from base 1. The source is a human donor with non-small cell lung cancer that progressed on radiotherapy plus ipilimumab. The chain is assembled from TRBV5-1 and TRBJ2-3; the D gene is perhaps TRBD2, from 5 matching bases. Sequencing was performed on peripheral blood, taken from a patient treated with radiotherapy plus ipilimumab. CDR3 reads: CASSPGLPTDTQYF. The DNA sequence is given as TGCGCCAGCAGCCCTGGACTCCCCACAGATACGCAGTATTTT.